This record concerns one TCR beta chain sequence. These oral cavity squamous cell carcinomas were HPV-negative and locally advanced. This CDR3 region has 13 residues. The V end was cut by 5 bases, the J end by 3 bases, with 9 bases between. CDR1 and CDR2 from the germline V gene are LGHNA and YNFKEQ. This sample is drawn from a study of neoadjuvant anti-PD-1 for oral cavity cancer. Study overall: Non-progressing patients received a fourth nivolumab dose near day 43, then surgery on days 50-56.

The protocol was immunoSEQ multiplex PCR, while the TCRdb copy is restricted to in-frame clones and leaves out a portion. Of some 66,000 clones listed, about four fifths are singletons. The chain combines TRBV4-2 with TRBJ2-3; weak D call: TRBD2 (5 bases). The starting material was PBMCs, obtained before nivolumab (anti-PD-1) treatment. The TCR was taken from a person between 40 and 85 years old with oral cavity squamous cell carcinoma. In DNA form, the CDR3 reads TGTGCCAGCAGCGACCCGGGAACAGATACGCAGTATTTT. Protein: CASSDPGTDTQYF.